These T cell receptor beta chains were read from a single sample in a study of OX40 agonist ivuxolimab in advanced cancers. TCRdb's copy holds only in-frame clones and misses some; the assay was immunoSEQ multiplex PCR. Seen here are 60,000 to 80,000 clones, about 84% observed once, and the top ten hold about 5%. The sequencing used CD4+ or CD8+ T cells sorted from blood, collected in a trial of the OX40 agonist ivuxolimab. The receptors here all came from an adult with an advanced solid tumor such as melanoma, head and neck, liver or kidney cancer. The CDR3 runs from the conserved cysteine through the conserved F or W.

j_call v_call cdr3_aa
TRBJ1-2 TRBV7-9 CASSYETGGGYTF
TRBJ2-7 TRBV30 CAWEGQSTYEQYF
TRBJ2-6 TRBV19 CASSWDGVAGANVLTF
TRBJ2-7 TRBV5-4 CASSLGTSGMYEQYF
TRBJ1-5 TRBV9 CASSADRWGDQPQHF
TRBJ1-1 TRBV12-2 CASRLVPRGSTEAFF
TRBJ1-2 TRBV30 CACPNPGIYGYTF
TRBJ2-3 TRBV7-2 CASSPGTDTQYF
TRBJ2-1 TRBV6-5 CASTPKGGAYNEQFF
TRBJ2-7 TRBV19 CASSIRRDTTYEQYF
TRBJ2-5 TRBV19 CASSPLRGAAQETQYF
TRBJ1-2 TRBV19 CASSPGAPTGYGYTF
TRBJ2-1 TRBV29-1 CSVGNTDLEQFF
TRBJ2-3 TRBV9 CASSIQQGLGTDTQYF
TRBJ1-6 TRBV7-3 CASSDGEQNSPLHF
TRBJ1-5 TRBV6-1 CASSDLQGVGAQPQHF
TRBJ2-5 TRBV7-2 CASSLRLAGEGETQYF
TRBJ2-5 TRBV5-1 CASSLVAGTPQETQYF
TRBJ1-2 TRBV6-1 CASSEAPYDGYTF
TRBJ2-5 TRBV10-3 CAISPGLTQETQYF
TRBJ2-7 TRBV5-4 CASSLAGTVFPWYF
TRBJ2-2 TRBV2 CASSEGMGLFF
TRBJ2-3 TRBV19 CASSRWGLDTQYF
TRBJ2-7 TRBV27 CASSRLGTGRNNEQYF
TRBJ2-3 TRBV5-6 CASSLGVIAENTDTQYF
TRBJ1-1 TRBV19 CASSIVPNTEAFF
TRBJ2-5 TRBV11-2 CASSLVSETQYF
TRBJ1-2 TRBV14 CASSPYSGSHGYTF
TRBJ1-5 TRBV11-2 CASSSRGPQHF
TRBJ1-3 TRBV13 CASRSGTATSGNTIYF
TRBJ2-3 TRBV5-1 CASSLGLAGADTQYF
TRBJ2-5 TRBV6-6 CASSRGQETQYF
TRBJ2-3 TRBV7-6 CASSLTSGGTDTQYF
TRBJ1-2 TRBV5-1 CASSGGRSDPNYGYTF
TRBJ2-2 TRBV5-4 CASSPTDPTGELFF
TRBJ1-2 TRBV29-1 CSVDRSQAYGYTF
TRBJ2-2 TRBV29-1 CSVGNTGELFF
TRBJ1-4 TRBV4-2 CASSQDGTANEKLFF
TRBJ1-1 TRBV6-5 CASSYSRVGDTEAFF
TRBJ2-7 TRBV7-2 CASSRSYEQYF
TRBJ1-6 TRBV7-9 CASSLDDRGGSPLHF
TRBJ1-5 TRBV4-1 CASSRSARGSNQPRHF
TRBJ1-2 TRBV9 CASSVRDRGGNGYTF
TRBJ2-7 TRBV10-2 CASSRGLAGDEQYF
TRBJ2-7 TRBV14 CASSQDLLSERYF
TRBJ1-2 TRBV6-5 CASSNGLSHGYTF
- TRBV2 CASRPGTGDEQYF
TRBJ2-7 TRBV7-3 CASSPTPVAGKYEQYF
TRBJ1-4 TRBV7-9 CASSFDRGNEKLFF
TRBJ2-1 TRBV9 CASVPGGDSYNEQFF
TRBJ1-2 TRBV27 CASSLTWNSPGYTF
TRBJ2-1 TRBV7-8 CASSPRQGAREQFF
TRBJ2-3 TRBV6-1 CASSAGLAGAADTQYF
TRBJ1-2 TRBV29-1 CSVLPITGGNYGYTF
TRBJ1-1 TRBV29-1 CSVEGTGSAPVTEAFF
TRBJ2-7 TRBV13 CASSLGRTYEQYF
TRBJ2-5 TRBV4-1 CASSQEGRALQETQYF
TRBJ1-1 TRBV11-2 CASSFNYQAEAFF